This T cell receptor (beta chain) was recorded in a study of cytotoxic CD8 clonotypes in ibrutinib-treated CLL. Background on the study: Of the patients, 11 were relapsed/refractory, about 16 treatment-naive and about 17 IGHV unmutated. The study, taken as a whole, reports: Stable or contracted on treatment, public clonotypes were also uncommon. T-cell clonality at baseline went above that of age-matched healthy donors and rose and fell with circulating CD8+ T-cell counts. Clonality climbed at ibrutinib response, then dropped toward baseline at progression.

This clone was found a few times. Its antigen is still unknown. TCRdb's table, derived via immunoSEQ multiplex PCR, lists solely in-frame clones and lacks some. This table has some 200,000 clones, about four fifths appearing once. V trimming: 5 bases; J trimming: 7 bases; junction bases outside the gene matches: 10. The CDR3 contains 14 residues. The germline V gene encodes CDR1 SGHVS and CDR2 FQNEAQ. The sequence was obtained from a human donor with chronic lymphocytic leukemia. This chain links TRBV7-8 with TRBJ2-7, with 8 bases that match TRBD1. Sequences were derived from PBMCs, sampled after 12 months of ibrutinib treatment. The CDR3 DNA reads TGTGCCAGCAGCCCGCGAATCGACAGGGGTGAGCAGTACTTC. Its translation is CASSPRIDRGEQYF.